This T cell receptor (beta chain) came from a study of T cell repertoires in ileal Crohn's disease. Study results and limitations: Mucosal expansions were suggested to be mainly CD8 T cells.

The data were produced by immunoSEQ multiplex PCR, yet TCRdb's version contains in-frame clones alone and is incomplete. The table shows thousands of clones, with 80% to 90% occurring only once. V shed 0 bases and J shed 2 bases, with 6 bases lying between them. This CDR3 has 14 amino acids. From germline, CDR1 is SGHNT and CDR2 YENEEA. In regard to this clone: Its antigen remains unknown.

The clonotype comes from an adult with Crohn's disease. This chain uses TRBV11-3 with TRBJ2-3, with D possibly matching TRBD2 (5 bases). Material: ileal tissue. The CDR3 DNA sequence: TGTGCCAGCAGCTTAGACGGGAACACAGATACGCAGTATTTT. It translates to CASSLDGNTDTQYF.